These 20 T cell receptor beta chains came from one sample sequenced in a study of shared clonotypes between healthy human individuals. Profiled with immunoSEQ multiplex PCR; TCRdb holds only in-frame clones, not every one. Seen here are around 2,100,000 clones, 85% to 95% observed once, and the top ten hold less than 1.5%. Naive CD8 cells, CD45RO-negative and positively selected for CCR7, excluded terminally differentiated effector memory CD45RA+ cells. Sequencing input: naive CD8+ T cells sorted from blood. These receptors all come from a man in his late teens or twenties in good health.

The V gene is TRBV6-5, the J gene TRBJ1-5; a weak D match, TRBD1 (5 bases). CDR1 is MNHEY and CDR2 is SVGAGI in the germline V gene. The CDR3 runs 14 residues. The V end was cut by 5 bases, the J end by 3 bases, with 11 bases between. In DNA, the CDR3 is TGTGCCAGCAGTACCGGGGGGACCAATCAGCCCCAGCATTTT. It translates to CASSTGGTNQPQHF.

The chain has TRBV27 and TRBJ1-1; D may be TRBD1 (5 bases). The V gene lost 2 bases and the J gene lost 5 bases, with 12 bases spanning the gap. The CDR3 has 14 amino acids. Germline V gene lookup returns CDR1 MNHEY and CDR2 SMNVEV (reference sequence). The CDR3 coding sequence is TGTGCCAGCAGTTTACGATCGGGACTAACTGAAGCTTTCTTT. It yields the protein CASSLRSGLTEAFF.

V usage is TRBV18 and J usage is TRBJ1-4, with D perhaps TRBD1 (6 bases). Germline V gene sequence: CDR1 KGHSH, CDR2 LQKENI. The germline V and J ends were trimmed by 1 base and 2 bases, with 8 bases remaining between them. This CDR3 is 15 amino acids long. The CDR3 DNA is TGTGCCAGCTCACCACGGGGGCAGACTAATGAAAAACTGTTTTTT. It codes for CASSPRGQTNEKLFF.

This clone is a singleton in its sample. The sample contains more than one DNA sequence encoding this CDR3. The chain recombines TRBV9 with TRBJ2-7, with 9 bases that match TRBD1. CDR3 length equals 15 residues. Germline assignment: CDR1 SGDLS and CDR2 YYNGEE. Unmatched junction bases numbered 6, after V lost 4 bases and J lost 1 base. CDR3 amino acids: CASSLGQGRSYEQYF. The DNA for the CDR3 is TGTGCCAGCAGCCTAGGACAGGGGAGGTCCTACGAGCAGTACTTC.

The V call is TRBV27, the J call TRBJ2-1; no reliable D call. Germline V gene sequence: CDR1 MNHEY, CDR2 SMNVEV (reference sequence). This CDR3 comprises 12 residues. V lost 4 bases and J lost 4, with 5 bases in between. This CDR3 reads CASSYGYNEQFF. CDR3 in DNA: TGTGCCAGCAGTTATGGTTACAATGAGCAGTTCTTC.

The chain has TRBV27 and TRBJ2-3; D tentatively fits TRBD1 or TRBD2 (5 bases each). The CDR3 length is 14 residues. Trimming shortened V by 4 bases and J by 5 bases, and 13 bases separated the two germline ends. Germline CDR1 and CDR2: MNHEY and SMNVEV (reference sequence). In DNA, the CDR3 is TGTGCCAGCAGTTCGGGACCCGGTATAGATACGCAGTATTTT. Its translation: CASSSGPGIDTQYF.

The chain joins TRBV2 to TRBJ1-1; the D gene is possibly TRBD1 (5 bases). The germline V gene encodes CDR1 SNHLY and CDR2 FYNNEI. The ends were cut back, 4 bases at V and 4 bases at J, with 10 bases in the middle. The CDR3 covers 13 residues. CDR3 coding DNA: TGTGCCAGCAGTGTCGGGGCATCCACTGAAGCTTTCTTT. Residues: CASSVGASTEAFF.

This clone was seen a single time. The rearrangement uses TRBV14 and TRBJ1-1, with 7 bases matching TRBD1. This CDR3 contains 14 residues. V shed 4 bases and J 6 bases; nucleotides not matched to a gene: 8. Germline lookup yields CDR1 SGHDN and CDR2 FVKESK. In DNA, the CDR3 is TGTGCCAGCAGCCCTTGGGACAGTTCAGCTGAAGCTTTCTTT. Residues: CASSPWDSSAEAFF.

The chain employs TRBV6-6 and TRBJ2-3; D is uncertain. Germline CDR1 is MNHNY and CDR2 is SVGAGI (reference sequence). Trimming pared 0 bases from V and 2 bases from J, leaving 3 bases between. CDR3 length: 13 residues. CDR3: CASSYSITDTQYF. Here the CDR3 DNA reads TGTGCCAGCAGTTACTCGATCACAGATACGCAGTATTTT.

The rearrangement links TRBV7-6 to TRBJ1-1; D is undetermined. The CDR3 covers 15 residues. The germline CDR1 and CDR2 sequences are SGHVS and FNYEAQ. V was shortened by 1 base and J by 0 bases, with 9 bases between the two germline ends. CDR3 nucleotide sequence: TGTGCCAGCAGCTTAGACGGATCCATGAACACTGAAGCTTTCTTT. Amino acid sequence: CASSLDGSMNTEAFF. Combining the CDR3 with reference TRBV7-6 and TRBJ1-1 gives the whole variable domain GAGVSQSPRYKVTKRGQDVALRCDPISGHVSLYWYRQALGQGPEFLTYFNYEAQQDKSGLPNDRFSAERPEGSISTLTIQRTEQRDSAMYRCASSLDGSMNTEAFFGQGTRLTVV.

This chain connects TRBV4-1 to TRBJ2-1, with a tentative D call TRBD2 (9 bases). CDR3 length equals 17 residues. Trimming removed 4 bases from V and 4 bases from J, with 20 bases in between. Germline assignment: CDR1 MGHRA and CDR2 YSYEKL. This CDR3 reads CASSPRQGRGGYNEQFF. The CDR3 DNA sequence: TGCGCCAGCAGCCCCAGACAGGGGCGGGGGGGGTACAATGAGCAGTTCTTC.

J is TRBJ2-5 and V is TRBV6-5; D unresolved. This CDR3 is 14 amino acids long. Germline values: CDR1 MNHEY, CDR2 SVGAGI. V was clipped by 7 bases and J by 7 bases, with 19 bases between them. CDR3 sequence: CASTDFKYERTQYF. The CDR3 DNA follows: TGTGCCAGCACCGATTTTAAGTACGAGAGGACCCAGTACTTC.

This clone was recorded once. The CDR3 loop reads CASSLEAGGLNTEAFF. CDR3 nucleotide sequence: TGTGCCAGCAGTTTAGAGGCAGGGGGGCTGAACACTGAAGCTTTCTTT. The chain joins TRBV28 to TRBJ1-1; 7 bases fit TRBD1. The J segment lost 0 bases and the V segment lost 2 bases, leaving 6 bases of the junction unmatched. The germline V gene has CDR1 MDHEN and CDR2 SYDVKM. CDR3 length equals 16 residues.

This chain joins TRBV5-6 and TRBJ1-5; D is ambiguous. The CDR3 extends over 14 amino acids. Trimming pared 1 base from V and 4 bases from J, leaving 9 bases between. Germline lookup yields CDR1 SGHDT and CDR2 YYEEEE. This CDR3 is CASSLRSDNQPQHF. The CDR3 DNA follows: TGTGCCAGCAGCTTGCGGTCAGATAATCAGCCCCAGCATTTT.

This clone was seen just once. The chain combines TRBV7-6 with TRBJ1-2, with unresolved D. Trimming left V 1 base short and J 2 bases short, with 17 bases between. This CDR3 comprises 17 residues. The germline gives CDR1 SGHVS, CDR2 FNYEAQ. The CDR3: CASSLDPLEDWNYGYTF. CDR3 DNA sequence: TGTGCCAGCAGCTTAGACCCTTTGGAAGATTGGAACTATGGCTACACCTTC.

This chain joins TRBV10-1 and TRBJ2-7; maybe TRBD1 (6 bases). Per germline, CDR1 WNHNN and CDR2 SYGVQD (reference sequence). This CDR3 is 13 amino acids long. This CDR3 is CQWGLGRLVEQYF. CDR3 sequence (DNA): TGCCAGTGGGGGCTAGGACGCCTGGTAGAGCAGTACTTC.

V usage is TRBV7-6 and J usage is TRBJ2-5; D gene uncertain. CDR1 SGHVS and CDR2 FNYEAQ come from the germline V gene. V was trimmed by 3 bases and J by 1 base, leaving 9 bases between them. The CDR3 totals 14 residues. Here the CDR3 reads CASSFGLPQETQYF. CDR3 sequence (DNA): TGTGCCAGCAGCTTCGGGCTACCCCAAGAGACCCAGTACTTC.

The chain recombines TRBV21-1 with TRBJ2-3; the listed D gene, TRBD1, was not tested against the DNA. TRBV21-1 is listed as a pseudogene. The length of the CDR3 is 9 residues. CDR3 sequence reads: CAGVGTQYF. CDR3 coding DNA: TGTGCAGGGGTGGGTACGCAGTATTTT.

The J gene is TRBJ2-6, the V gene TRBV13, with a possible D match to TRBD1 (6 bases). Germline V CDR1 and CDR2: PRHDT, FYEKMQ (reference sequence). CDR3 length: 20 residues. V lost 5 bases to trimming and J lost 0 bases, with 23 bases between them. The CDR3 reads CASSPTGSTGTLSGANVLTF. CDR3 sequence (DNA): TGTGCCAGCAGCCCTACCGGGTCGACAGGAACACTCTCTGGGGCCAACGTCCTGACTTTC.

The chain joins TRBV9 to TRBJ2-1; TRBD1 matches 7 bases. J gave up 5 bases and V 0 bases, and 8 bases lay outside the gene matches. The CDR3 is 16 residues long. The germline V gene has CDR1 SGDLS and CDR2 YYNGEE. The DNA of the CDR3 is TGTGCCAGCAGCGTAGCTACAGGGGTCGCAAACAATGAGCAGTTCTTC. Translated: CASSVATGVANNEQFF.